This TCR beta chain emerged from a study of CD8 T cells in Susac syndrome. CDR1 and CDR2 from the germline V gene are GTSNPN and SVGIG (reference sequence). V lost 4 bases and J lost 6, with 12 bases in between. The CDR3 loop spans 13 amino acids. Roughly 0.5 to 1 ug RNA was reverse transcribed with random hexamers. One entry per CDR3 protein, called by TCRdb with MiXCR from the immunoSEQ multiplex PCR reads. The data hold about 210,000 distinct CDR3 sequences, with approximately 95% observed a single time. The chain has TRBV30 and TRBJ2-2; no clear D gene. Source material: CD4+ T cells from PBMCs. This sequence was found in a human donor with multiple sclerosis. This CDR3 reads CAWKGLVAGELFF. The CDR3 DNA reads as TGTGCCTGGAAAGGCCTTGTCGCCGGGGAGCTGTTTTTT.